These T cell receptor beta chains were read from a single sample in a study of type 1 regulatory T cells. TCRdb re-called the reads with MiXCR, one entry per CDR3 protein. The data contain 2,600 or so distinct CDR3 sequences, 5% to 6.5% of them singletons. Sequenced input: CD4+ T cells, either the whole sample or a sorted fraction (not recorded which). Source of these receptors: a human donor in good health. CDR3s include the opening cysteine and the closing phenylalanine or tryptophan. The D gene is left open where the match is weak. Only some rows state a clone size, as once, few, many or a class for expanded clones.

medium-sized | TRBJ2-5 | TRBV7-2 | TRBD2 | CASSRGTSGGGWGETQYF | TGTGCCAGCAGCCGCGGGACTAGCGGGGGAGGGTGGGGCGAGACCCAGTACTTC
medium-sized | TRBJ1-1 | TRBV5-1 | . | CASSLAGGDDFF | TGCGCCAGCAGCTTGGCCGGGGGAGACGATTTCTTT
medium-sized | TRBJ1-1 | TRBV7-9 | . | CASSEQAAGDTEAFF | TGTGCCAGCAGCGAACAGGCGGCAGGGGACACTGAAGCTTTCTTT
large | TRBJ2-1 | TRBV12-3/TRBV12-4 | . | CASSSTGIGNEQFF | TGTGCCAGCAGTTCGACAGGTATCGGGAATGAGCAGTTCTTC
medium-sized | TRBJ1-1 | TRBV21-1 | . | CASIPPKRVGSTEAFF | TGTGCCAGCATTCCACCGAAACGTGTAGGGAGCACTGAAGCTTTCTTT
few | TRBJ2-2 | TRBV5-1 | . | CASSLDPGLGASTGELFF | TGCGCCAGCAGCTTGGATCCAGGACTGGGGGCGAGTACCGGGGAGCTGTTTTTT
once | TRBJ2-2 | TRBV5-1 | TRBD2 | CSSSSETGYSGGGLFF | TGCTCCAGCAGCTCTGAAACGGGGTACTCGGGCGGGGGGCTGTTTTTT
. | TRBJ1-2 | TRBV15 | . | CATSRGTNSYGYTF | TGTGCCACCAGCAGGGGGACGAACAGCTATGGCTACACCTTC
medium-sized | TRBJ2-2 | TRBV3-1 | . | CASQKGGRFTGELFF | TGTGCCAGCCAAAAGGGGGGGCGCTTCACCGGGGAGCTGTTTTTT
large | TRBJ1-4 | TRBV25-1 | . | CASSERDIGEKLFF | TGTGCCAGCAGTGAACGGGACATAGGTGAAAAACTGTTTTTT
medium-sized | TRBJ2-1 | TRBV5-5 | . | CASSFRRQSGGEGNEQFF | TGTGCCAGCAGCTTTCGTCGACAATCGGGGGGCGAGGGCAATGAGCAGTTCTTC
medium-sized | TRBJ1-2 | TRBV20-1 | TRBD1 | CSALRTGIYGYTF | TGCAGTGCTCTTCGGACAGGGATCTATGGCTACACCTTC
large | TRBJ2-3 | TRBV3-1 | . | CASSQDTGGYTDTQYF | TGTGCCAGCAGCCAAGATACCGGGGGCTACACAGATACGCAGTATTTT
. | TRBJ2-5 | TRBV6-5 | TRBD2 | CASSPGLAFETQYF | TGTGCCAGCAGTCCCGGACTAGCCTTTGAGACCCAGTACTTC
medium-sized | TRBJ1-1 | TRBV20-1 | TRBD1 | CSATGTGANTEAFF | TGCAGTGCTACCGGGACAGGGGCGAACACTGAAGCTTTCTTT
medium-sized | TRBJ2-1 | TRBV29-1 | TRBD1 | CSAVGQGGYNEQFF | TGCAGCGCCGTCGGACAGGGGGGTTACAATGAGCAGTTCTTC
medium-sized | TRBJ2-3 | TRBV20-1 | TRBD2 | CSARDPASGVTDTQYF | TGCAGTGCTAGAGATCCGGCCAGCGGGGTCACAGATACGCAGTATTTT
medium-sized | TRBJ2-5 | TRBV5-1 | . | CASSLSGEETQYF | TGCGCCAGCAGCTTATCGGGGGAAGAGACCCAGTACTTC
medium-sized | TRBJ1-2 | TRBV7-2 | . | CASSSRIGGGYTF | TGTGCCAGCAGCTCCCGGATTGGGGGAGGCTACACCTTC
medium-sized | TRBJ1-2 | TRBV7-3 | . | CASSLARCLDYGYTF | TGTGCCAGCAGCTTAGCCCGTTGTTTGGACTATGGCTACACCTTC
medium-sized | TRBJ2-7 | TRBV7-9 | TRBD1 | CASSLGSQGDEQYF | TGTGCCAGCAGCTTGGGCTCCCAGGGGGATGAGCAGTACTTC
large | TRBJ2-3 | TRBV7-2 | . | CASSLGLSRTDTQYF | TGTGCCAGCAGCTTAGGTCTTTCTCGCACAGATACGCAGTATTTT
medium-sized | TRBJ2-1 | TRBV20-1 | . | CSAPSSYNEQFF | TGCAGTGCTCCGAGCTCCTACAATGAGCAGTTCTTC
medium-sized | TRBJ2-7 | TRBV5-1 | . | CASSLDSPYEQYF | TGCGCCAGCAGCTTGGACAGCCCCTACGAGCAGTACTTC
medium-sized | TRBJ2-1 | TRBV4-2 | TRBD2 | CASSQGKTGGPLREQFF | TGTGCCAGCAGCCAAGGAAAGACGGGGGGGCCATTAAGGGAGCAGTTCTTC
medium-sized | TRBJ1-2 | TRBV3-1 | TRBD1 | CASSHRQGSDGYTF | TGTGCCAGCAGCCATCGACAGGGTTCGGATGGCTACACCTTC
medium-sized | TRBJ1-2 | TRBV20-1 | . | CSASWAEYGYTF | TGCAGTGCTAGTTGGGCGGAATATGGCTACACCTTC
medium-sized | TRBJ1-1 | TRBV7-2 | . | CASSLKARAGTEAFF | TGTGCCAGCAGCTTAAAGGCCAGGGCGGGCACTGAAGCTTTCTTT
large | TRBJ1-2 | TRBV20-1 | TRBD1 | CSAHTDSLGQGGYTF | TGCAGTGCCCACACAGACTCCCTCGGACAGGGAGGCTACACCTTC
medium-sized | TRBJ2-3 | TRBV7-9 | TRBD1 | CASSFWTGGGVDTQYF | TGTGCCAGCAGCTTCTGGACAGGGGGAGGCGTGGATACGCAGTATTTT
medium-sized | TRBJ1-2 | TRBV5-4 | . | CASSLAERSYGYTF | TGTGCCAGCAGCTTGGCCGAACGGAGCTATGGCTACACCTTC
medium-sized | TRBJ2-7 | TRBV20-1 | TRBD2 | CSARETSGVGEQYF | TGCAGTGCTCGGGAGACTAGCGGGGTGGGCGAGCAGTACTTC
medium-sized | TRBJ2-2 | TRBV6-6 | . | CASRPQGGNTGELFF | TGTGCCAGCAGACCTCAGGGTGGGAACACCGGGGAGCTGTTTTTT
medium-sized | TRBJ2-3 | TRBV6-6 | TRBD2 | CASRGGGVLGDTQYF | TGTGCCAGCAGGGGCGGGGGTGTTTTAGGGGATACGCAGTATTTT
medium-sized | TRBJ2-5 | TRBV5-4 | TRBD2 | CASSPSMLAGYQETQYF | TGTGCCAGCAGCCCATCCATGCTAGCGGGATATCAAGAGACCCAGTACTTC
medium-sized | TRBJ2-7 | TRBV5-1 | TRBD1 | CASSRDRVSEQYF | TGCGCCAGCAGCCGGGACAGGGTTAGCGAGCAGTACTTC
medium-sized | TRBJ1-4 | TRBV7-2 | TRBD1 | CASSLGNRGEKLFF | TGTGCCAGCAGCTTAGGCAACAGGGGGGAAAAACTGTTTTTT
medium-sized | TRBJ1-5 | TRBV20-1 | TRBD1 | CSARDQVSGGQPQHF | TGCAGTGCTAGAGATCAAGTGTCAGGGGGGCAGCCCCAGCATTTT
medium-sized | TRBJ2-2 | TRBV6-5 | . | CASLRNTGELFF | TGTGCCAGCCTTCGGAATACCGGGGAGCTGTTTTTT
medium-sized | TRBJ1-6 | TRBV20-1 | . | CSARLSFGENSPLHF | TGCAGTGCTAGACTTTCTTTTGGGGAGAATTCACCCCTCCACTTT
medium-sized | TRBJ2-2 | TRBV5-4 | . | CASRPQGGSGELFF | TGTGCCAGCAGGCCACAGGGAGGAAGCGGGGAGCTGTTTTTT
medium-sized | TRBJ2-7 | TRBV7-2 | TRBD2 | CASSTTSGGWQYF | TGTGCCAGCAGCACCACTAGCGGGGGATGGCAGTACTTC
medium-sized | TRBJ2-5 | TRBV18 | TRBD2 | CASSRRTSGSQETQYF | TGTGCCAGCTCACGTCGGACTAGCGGAAGCCAAGAGACCCAGTACTTC
medium-sized | TRBJ2-3 | TRBV7-2 | TRBD2 | CASRPSGARTDTQYF | TGTGCCAGCAGACCCAGCGGGGCACGCACAGATACGCAGTATTTT
medium-sized | TRBJ1-1 | TRBV28 | TRBD1 | CASRPTGKGSMNTEAFF | TGTGCCAGCAGGCCGACAGGGAAAGGAAGCATGAACACTGAAGCTTTCTTT
medium-sized | TRBJ2-3 | TRBV5-1 | TRBD1 | CASSLARDSGTDTQYF | TGCGCCAGCAGCTTGGCCAGGGACAGCGGCACAGATACGCAGTATTTT
medium-sized | TRBJ2-5 | TRBV9 | . | CASSSQDGQETQYF | TGTGCCAGCAGTTCCCAGGACGGCCAAGAGACCCAGTACTTC
medium-sized | TRBJ2-5 | TRBV18 | . | CASSPQETQYF | TGTGCCAGCTCACCCCAAGAGACCCAGTACTTC
medium-sized | TRBJ1-1 | TRBV5-1 | . | CASSLVTKNTEAFF | TGCGCCAGCAGCTTGGTCACAAAGAACACTGAAGCTTTCTTT
medium-sized | TRBJ1-1 | TRBV7-3 | . | CASSLVGTGSSGEAFF | TGTGCCAGCAGCTTAGTCGGGACGGGCTCCAGCGGTGAAGCTTTCTTT
medium-sized | TRBJ1-1 | TRBV20-1 | . | CSASGNTEAFF | TGCAGTGCTAGTGGGAACACTGAAGCTTTCTTT
medium-sized | TRBJ2-7 | TRBV11-2 | TRBD1 | CASSLGNRGSEQYF | TGTGCCAGCAGCTTAGGTAACAGGGGCTCCGAGCAGTACTTC